This T cell receptor beta chain comes out of a study of OX40 agonist ivuxolimab in advanced cancers. In the study overall: Every 2 weeks, patients got intravenous ivuxolimab at one of six dose levels (0.01-10 mg/kg).

The ends were cut back, 3 bases at V and 5 bases at J, with 8 bases in the middle. Per the germline V gene, CDR1 is MDHEN and CDR2 is SYDVKM. The CDR3 consists of 13 residues. The assay was immunoSEQ multiplex PCR, and TCRdb's table has in-frame clones only and misses some. The data hold more than 65,000 clones, with 88% observed a single time. This receptor was obtained from an adult with an advanced solid tumor such as melanoma, head and neck, liver or kidney cancer. The V gene is TRBV28, the J gene TRBJ1-5, with no clear D. The source was CD4+ or CD8+ T cells sorted from blood, collected in a trial of the OX40 agonist ivuxolimab. The CDR3 coding sequence is TGTGCCAGCAGTTTCCTGGGTGATCAGCCCCAGCATTTT. It specifies CASSFLGDQPQHF.